Presented here are 14 T cell receptor beta chains from one specimen sequenced in a study of T cells in localized non-small cell lung cancer. The assay was immunoSEQ multiplex PCR, and TCRdb's table has in-frame clones only and misses some. The table includes some 30,000 clones, 65% to 90% detected once. The starting material was peripheral blood, obtained before any cancer treatment. The source of these receptors is a male donor at least 60 years old with stage III lung adenocarcinoma.

The V gene is TRBV6-1, the J gene TRBJ2-7, with TRBD1 matching 7 bases. The CDR3 has 14 residues. The junction had 13 bases not matched to a gene; V was cut back by 8 bases and J by 6 bases. Looked up from germline, CDR1 is MNHNS and CDR2 is SASEGT. The CDR3 region is CASPLRTGDGEQYF. Written as DNA, the CDR3 is TGTGCCAGCCCTCTCCGAACAGGGGACGGCGAGCAGTACTTC.

This clone has just a few counts. This chain uses TRBV5-1 with TRBJ1-1; a possible D gene is TRBD1 (5 bases). Germline CDR1 is SGHRS and CDR2 is YFSETQ. V was trimmed by 1 base and J by 5 bases, leaving 12 bases between them. The CDR3 length is 14 residues. CDR3 in amino acids: CASSLPGLGTEAFF. The CDR3 DNA is TGCGCCAGCAGCTTGCCAGGGCTAGGGACTGAAGCTTTCTTT. Full variable domain (remainder filled in from reference TRBV5-1 and TRBJ1-1): KAGVTQTPRYLIKTRGQQVTLSCSPISGHRSVSWYQQTPGQGLQFLFEYFSETQRNKGNFPGRFSGRQFSNSRSEMNVSTLELGDSALYLCASSLPGLGTEAFFGQGTRLTVV.

This chain links TRBV19 with TRBJ1-3; no definite D call. V was trimmed by 10 bases and J by 0 bases, leaving 13 bases between them. The CDR3 length is 14 residues. Germline V lookup: CDR1 LNHDA, CDR2 SQIVND (reference sequence). DNA of the CDR3: TGTGCCACTCGCGAGGGCAGCTCTGGAAACACCATATATTTT. It yields the protein CATREGSSGNTIYF.

The V gene is TRBV6-5, the J gene TRBJ1-2, with D uncertain. This CDR3 is built from 13 residues. The V and J ends lost 6 bases and 4 bases respectively, with 12 bases between them. Germline CDR1 reads MNHEY; CDR2 reads SVGAGI. The CDR3 DNA reads as TGTGCCAGCAGAAGCGCACCAGGCTATGGCTACACCTTC. It is translated as CASRSAPGYGYTF.

V usage is TRBV27 and J usage is TRBJ2-2, with D possibly TRBD1 on 5 matching bases. Per the germline V gene, CDR1 is MNHEY and CDR2 is SMNVEV (reference sequence). Trimming removed 2 bases from V and 2 bases from J, with 12 bases in between. The CDR3 spans 16 residues. This CDR3 is CASSLRGAANTGELFF. The CDR3 DNA reads TGTGCCAGCAGTTTACGTGGGGCTGCCAACACCGGGGAGCTGTTTTTT.

The chain has TRBV6-1 and TRBJ1-6, with D maybe TRBD1 (6 bases). Germline CDR1 and CDR2: MNHNS and SASEGT. V lost 6 bases, J lost 7 bases, and 13 bases lay in between. The CDR3 has 14 amino acids. The CDR3 DNA follows: TGTGCCAGCAGCGTGGGGGGGCGCAATTCACCCCTCCACTTT. This sequence encodes CASSVGGRNSPLHF.

This clone was counted once. The chain employs TRBV25-1 and TRBJ2-3; D remains ambiguous. The CDR3 has 11 residues. Germline V gene data show CDR1 as MGHDK and CDR2 as SYGVNS. V shed 8 bases and J shed 2 bases, with 5 bases lying between them. The CDR3 DNA reads TGTGCCAGCGCCGCCACAGATACGCAGTATTTT. Translating gives CASAATDTQYF.

The J gene is TRBJ1-1, the V gene TRBV4-2, with D perhaps matching TRBD1 (5 bases). V lost 4 bases, J lost 0 bases, and 12 bases lay in between. The germline V gene encodes CDR1 LGHNA and CDR2 YNFKEQ. The CDR3 is 15 residues long. The CDR3 sequence is CASSPTEVLNTEAFF. CDR3 in DNA: TGTGCCAGCAGCCCGACAGAGGTTTTGAACACTGAAGCTTTCTTT.

The chain joins TRBV5-1 to TRBJ1-2, with 7 bases fitting TRBD1. With 2 bases clipped from V and 4 bases from J, the junction kept 8 bases outside the gene matches. CDR1 SGHRS and CDR2 YFSETQ come from the germline V gene. This CDR3 contains 15 residues. The CDR3 sequence is CASSLRDSQIYGYTF. CDR3 DNA sequence: TGCGCCAGCAGCTTACGGGACAGCCAGATCTATGGCTACACCTTC.

The gene calls are TRBV18 and TRBJ2-1; TRBD2 matches 9 bases. V lost 2 bases, J lost 12 bases, and 8 bases stayed unmatched. Germline CDR1 is KGHSH and CDR2 is LQKENI. The CDR3 length is 14 residues. CDR3 nucleotide sequence: TGTGCCAGCTCACCAATGGGACTAGCAAGTGGGCAGTTCTTC. Translating gives CASSPMGLASGQFF. The full variable domain, completed using reference TRBV18 and TRBJ2-1, is NAGVMQNPRHLVRRRGQEARLRCSPMKGHSHVYWYRQLPEEGLKFMVYLQKENIIDESGMPKERFSAEFPKEGPSILRIQQVVRGDSAAYFCASSPMGLASGQFFGPGTRLTVL.

The rearrangement links TRBV7-3 to TRBJ1-1; the match to TRBD1 covers 7 bases. V shed 5 bases, J shed 0 bases, and the junction held 18 bases outside the gene matches. The length of the CDR3 is 19 residues. Germline V gene lookup returns CDR1 SGHTA and CDR2 FQGTGA. CDR3: CASSPHPGGRGGMNTEAFF. The CDR3, as DNA: TGTGCCAGCAGCCCTCACCCAGGGGGTCGGGGAGGCATGAACACTGAAGCTTTCTTT.

The chain is built from TRBV9 and TRBJ1-1, with 11 nucleotides matching TRBD1. The germline gives CDR1 SGDLS, CDR2 YYNGEE. The CDR3 totals 15 residues. V lost 2 bases and J lost 4; bases outside the gene matches: 4. CDR3 protein: CASSVLGTGGTEAFF. Here the CDR3 DNA reads TGTGCCAGCAGCGTGCTAGGGACAGGGGGCACTGAAGCTTTCTTT.

The V and J genes are TRBV19 and TRBJ1-5; D uncertain. V was pared by 2 bases and J by 7 bases, with 9 bases between. Per the germline V gene, CDR1 is LNHDA and CDR2 is SQIVND (reference sequence). The CDR3 has 13 residues. The chain's CDR3 is CASSIRPEQPQHF. CDR3 in DNA: TGTGCCAGTAGTATACGTCCTGAACAGCCCCAGCATTTT.

This chain uses TRBV6-5 with TRBJ1-1; D is uncertain. The V gene lost 2 bases and the J gene lost 12 bases, with 16 bases spanning the gap. This CDR3 comprises 13 residues. Per germline, CDR1 MNHEY and CDR2 SVGAGI. The CDR3 is CASSYRRGKETFF. Written as DNA, the CDR3 is TGTGCCAGCAGTTACCGTCGAGGGAAGGAAACTTTCTTT.